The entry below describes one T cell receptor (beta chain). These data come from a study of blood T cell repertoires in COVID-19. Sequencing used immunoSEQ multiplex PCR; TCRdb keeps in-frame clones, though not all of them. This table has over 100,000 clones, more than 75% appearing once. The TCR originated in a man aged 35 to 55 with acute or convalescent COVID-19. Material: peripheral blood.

CDR3 bases: TGCGCCAGCCCGGAGCCCCAGCATTTT. It is translated as CASPEPQHF. This sequence joins TRBV10-1 and TRBJ1-5; D not resolved. Germline CDR1 WNHNN, CDR2 SYGVQD (reference sequence). Trimming removed 8 bases from V and 8 bases from J, with 4 bases in between. This CDR3 region has 9 residues.